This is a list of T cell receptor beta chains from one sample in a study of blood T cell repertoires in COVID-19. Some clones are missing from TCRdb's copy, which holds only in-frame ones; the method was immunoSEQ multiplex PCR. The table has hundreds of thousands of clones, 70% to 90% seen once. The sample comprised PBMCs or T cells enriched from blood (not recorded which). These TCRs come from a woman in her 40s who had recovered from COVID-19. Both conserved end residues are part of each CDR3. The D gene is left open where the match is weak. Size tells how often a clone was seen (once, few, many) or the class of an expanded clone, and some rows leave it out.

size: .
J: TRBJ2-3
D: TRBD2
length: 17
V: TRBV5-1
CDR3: CASSLESGTSGRSTQYF
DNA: TGCGCCAGCAGCTTGGAAAGTGGGACTAGCGGGAGAAGTACGCAGTATTTT

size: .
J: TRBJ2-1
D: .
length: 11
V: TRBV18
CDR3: CASSLLEEQFF
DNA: TGTGCCAGCTCACTCTTGGAGGAGCAGTTCTTC

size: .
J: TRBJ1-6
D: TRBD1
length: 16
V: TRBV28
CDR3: CASSFIRDRENSPLHF
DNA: TGTGCCAGCAGTTTTATCCGGGACAGGGAAAATTCACCCCTCCACTTT

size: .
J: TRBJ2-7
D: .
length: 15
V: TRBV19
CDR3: CASSPTPSGSGEQYF
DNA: TGTGCCAGTAGTCCAACCCCAAGCGGGTCCGGGGAGCAGTACTTC

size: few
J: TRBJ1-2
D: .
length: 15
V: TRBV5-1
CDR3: CASSPAGGQSGGYTF
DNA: TGCGCCAGCAGCCCGGCTGGAGGGCAGTCCGGTGGCTACACCTTC

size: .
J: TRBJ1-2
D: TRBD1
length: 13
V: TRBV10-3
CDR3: CAIPQGTNYGYTF
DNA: TGTGCCATCCCACAGGGGACTAACTATGGCTACACCTTC

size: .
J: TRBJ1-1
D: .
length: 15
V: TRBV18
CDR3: CASSPEGRKNTEAFF
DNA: TGTGCCAGCTCACCGGAGGGACGGAAGAACACTGAAGCTTTCTTT

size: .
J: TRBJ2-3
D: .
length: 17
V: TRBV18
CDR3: CASSPPRGLGLTDTQYF
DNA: TGTGCCAGCTCACCACCTCGCGGGCTGGGGTTGACAGATACGCAGTATTTT

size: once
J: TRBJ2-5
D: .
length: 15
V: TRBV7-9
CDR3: CASSLFLTGRETQYF
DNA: TGTGCCAGCAGCCTTTTTTTAACAGGGCGAGAGACCCAGTACTTC

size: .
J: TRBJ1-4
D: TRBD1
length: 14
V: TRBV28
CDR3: CASTVPGQGEKLFF
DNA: TGTGCCAGCACCGTACCGGGACAGGGGGAAAAACTGTTTTTT

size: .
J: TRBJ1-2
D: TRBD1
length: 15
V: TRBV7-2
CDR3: CASSKQPGQGRGYTF
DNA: TGTGCCAGCAGCAAACAACCGGGACAGGGCCGTGGCTACACCTTC

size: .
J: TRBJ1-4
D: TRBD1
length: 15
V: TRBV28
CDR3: CASSGPGQGHEKLFF
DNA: TGTGCCAGCAGTGGACCGGGACAGGGTCATGAAAAACTGTTTTTT

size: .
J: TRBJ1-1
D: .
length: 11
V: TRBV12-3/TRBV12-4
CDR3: CASSRTDEAFF
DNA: TGTGCCAGCAGTAGGACAGATGAAGCTTTCTTT

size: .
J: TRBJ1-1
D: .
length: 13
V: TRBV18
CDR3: CASSPLGGTEAFF
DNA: TGTGCCAGCTCACCCCTAGGGGGCACTGAAGCTTTCTTT

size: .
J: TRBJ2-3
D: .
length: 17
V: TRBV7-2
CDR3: CASSLHQGTLSTDTQYF
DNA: TGTGCCAGCAGCCTACACCAGGGGACCCTTAGCACAGATACGCAGTATTTT

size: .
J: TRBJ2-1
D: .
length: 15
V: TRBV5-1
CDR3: CASSLVSSSYNEQFF
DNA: TGCGCCAGCAGCTTGGTCTCGAGCTCCTACAATGAGCAGTTCTTC

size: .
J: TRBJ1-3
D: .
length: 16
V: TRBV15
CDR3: CATSRGTVISGNTIYF
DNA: TGTGCCACCAGCAGAGGGACAGTCATCTCTGGAAACACCATATATTTT

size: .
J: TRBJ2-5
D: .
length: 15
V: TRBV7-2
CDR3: CASSLGSRVRETQYF
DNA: TGTGCCAGCAGCTTAGGTTCGCGAGTTCGGGAGACCCAGTACTTC

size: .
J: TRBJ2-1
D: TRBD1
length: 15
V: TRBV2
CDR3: CASSTDRGLAHEQFF
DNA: TGTGCCAGCAGTACGGACAGGGGACTGGCGCATGAGCAGTTCTTC

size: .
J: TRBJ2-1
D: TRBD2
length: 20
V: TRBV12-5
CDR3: CASGLEGTSGSDEEGNEQFF
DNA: TGTGCTAGTGGTTTGGAAGGGACTAGCGGGAGTGACGAAGAGGGAAATGAGCAGTTCTTC

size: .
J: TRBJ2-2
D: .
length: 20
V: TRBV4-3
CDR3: CASSQDHGHGLSVGSGELFF
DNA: TGCGCCAGCAGCCAAGATCACGGACACGGACTAAGCGTTGGTTCCGGGGAGCTGTTTTTT

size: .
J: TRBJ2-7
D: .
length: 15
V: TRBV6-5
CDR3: CASRRGGGGIYEQYF
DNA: TGTGCCAGCAGACGGGGGGGAGGGGGCATCTACGAGCAGTACTTC

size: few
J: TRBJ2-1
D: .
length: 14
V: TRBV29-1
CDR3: CSVDRYSSYNEQFF
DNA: TGCAGCGTTGATCGCTACAGCTCCTACAATGAGCAGTTCTTC

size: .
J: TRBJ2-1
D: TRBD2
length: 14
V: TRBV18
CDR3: CASAYTRGYNEQFF
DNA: TGTGCCAGCGCCTACACGCGGGGGTACAATGAGCAGTTCTTC

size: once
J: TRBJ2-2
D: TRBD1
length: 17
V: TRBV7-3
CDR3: CASSLSRDRPNTGELFF
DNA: TGTGCCAGCAGCCTATCGCGGGACAGGCCCAACACCGGGGAGCTGTTTTTT

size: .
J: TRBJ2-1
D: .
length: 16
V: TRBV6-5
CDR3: CASSYKGLEQYNEQFF
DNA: TGTGCCAGCAGTTATAAGGGGCTGGAACAGTACAATGAGCAGTTCTTC

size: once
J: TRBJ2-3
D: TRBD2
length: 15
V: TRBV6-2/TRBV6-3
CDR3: CASSYSGLSTDTQYF
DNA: TGTGCCAGCAGTTACTCGGGACTAAGCACAGATACGCAGTATTTT

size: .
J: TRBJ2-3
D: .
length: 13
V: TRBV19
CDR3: CASRASELDTQYF
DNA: TGTGCCAGCCGGGCTAGCGAGCTAGATACGCAGTATTTT

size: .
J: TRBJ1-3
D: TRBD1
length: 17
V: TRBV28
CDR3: CASSLSAGTASGNTIYF
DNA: TGTGCCAGCAGTTTATCGGCCGGGACAGCCTCTGGAAACACCATATATTTT

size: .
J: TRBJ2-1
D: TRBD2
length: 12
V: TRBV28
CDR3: CASSTTSEPQFF
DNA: TGTGCCAGCAGTACTACTAGCGAGCCTCAGTTCTTC

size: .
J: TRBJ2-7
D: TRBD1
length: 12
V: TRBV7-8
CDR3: CASSKDRDEQYF
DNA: TGTGCCAGCAGCAAAGACAGGGACGAGCAGTACTTC

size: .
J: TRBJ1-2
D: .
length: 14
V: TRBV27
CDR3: CASSQDVSSGGYTF
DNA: TGTGCCAGCAGCCAAGACGTTAGTTCGGGTGGCTACACCTTC

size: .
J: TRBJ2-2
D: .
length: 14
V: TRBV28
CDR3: CASSLLVPTGELFF
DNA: TGTGCCAGCAGTTTATTAGTCCCCACCGGGGAGCTGTTTTTT

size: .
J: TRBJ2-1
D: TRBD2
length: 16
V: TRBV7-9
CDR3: CASSSVAGGLLNEQFF
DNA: TGTGCCAGCAGCTCAGTAGCGGGAGGCCTTCTCAATGAGCAGTTCTTC

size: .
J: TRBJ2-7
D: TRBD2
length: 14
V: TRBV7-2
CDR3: CASSLLLAAYEQYF
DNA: TGTGCCAGCAGCTTATTACTAGCGGCCTACGAGCAGTACTTC

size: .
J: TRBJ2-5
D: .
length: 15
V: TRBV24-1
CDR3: CATSDKQGLGQTQYF
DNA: TGTGCCACCAGTGATAAACAGGGTTTGGGCCAGACCCAGTACTTC

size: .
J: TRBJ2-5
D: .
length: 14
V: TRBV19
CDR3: CASSISRGAETQYF
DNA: TGTGCCAGTAGTATAAGCAGGGGAGCGGAGACCCAGTACTTC

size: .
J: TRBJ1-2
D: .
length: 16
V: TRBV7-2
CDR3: CASSLATGTKGYGYTF
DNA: TGTGCCAGCAGCTTGGCGACCGGGACTAAGGGCTATGGCTACACCTTC

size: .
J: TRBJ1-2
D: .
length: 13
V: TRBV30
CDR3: CADQRGGVGGYTF
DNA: TGTGCGGATCAACGGGGGGGAGTGGGTGGCTACACCTTC

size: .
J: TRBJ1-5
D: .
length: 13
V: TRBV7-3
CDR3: CASSRGSNQPQHF
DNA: TGTGCCAGCTCGAGAGGTAGCAATCAGCCCCAGCATTTT

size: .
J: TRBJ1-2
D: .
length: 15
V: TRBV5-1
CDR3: CASSLGGGEDYGYTF
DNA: TGCGCCAGCAGCTTGGGGGGGGGCGAGGACTATGGCTACACCTTC

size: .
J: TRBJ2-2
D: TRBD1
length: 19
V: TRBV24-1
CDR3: CATSDWETGGIANTGELFF
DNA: TGTGCCACCAGTGATTGGGAAACAGGGGGAATAGCGAACACCGGGGAGCTGTTTTTT

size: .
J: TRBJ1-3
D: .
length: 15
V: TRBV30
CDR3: CAWTRRGLSGNTIYF
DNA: TGTGCCTGGACGAGGCGTGGCCTCTCTGGAAACACCATATATTTT

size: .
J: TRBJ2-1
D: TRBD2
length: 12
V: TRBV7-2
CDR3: CASSLLAGVTFF
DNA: TGTGCCAGCAGCTTATTAGCGGGAGTTACGTTCTTC

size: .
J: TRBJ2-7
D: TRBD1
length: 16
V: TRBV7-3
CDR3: CASSSRAGTGNDEQYF
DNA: TGTGCCAGCAGCTCTCGAGCCGGGACAGGGAACGACGAGCAGTACTTC

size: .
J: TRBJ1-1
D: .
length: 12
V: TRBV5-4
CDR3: CASSLPGTEAFF
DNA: TGTGCCAGCAGCTTGCCCGGCACTGAAGCTTTCTTT

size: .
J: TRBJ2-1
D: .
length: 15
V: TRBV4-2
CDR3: CASSQGRDSYNEQFF
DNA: TGTGCCAGCAGCCAGGGCCGGGACTCTTACAATGAGCAGTTCTTC

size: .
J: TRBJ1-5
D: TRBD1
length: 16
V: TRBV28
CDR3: CASSSLGTGRGQPQHF
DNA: TGTGCCAGCAGTTCCCTCGGGACAGGGAGAGGCCAGCCCCAGCATTTT

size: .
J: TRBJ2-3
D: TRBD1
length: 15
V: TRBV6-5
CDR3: CASSDRGRVADTQYF
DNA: TGTGCCAGCAGCGACAGGGGGCGCGTTGCAGATACGCAGTATTTT

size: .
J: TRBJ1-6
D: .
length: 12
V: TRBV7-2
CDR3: CASSHIPGTLHF
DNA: TGTGCCAGCAGCCACATCCCCGGGACCCTCCACTTT

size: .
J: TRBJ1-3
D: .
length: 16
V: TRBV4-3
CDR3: CASSQFVPVSGNTIYF
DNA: TGCGCCAGCAGCCAATTTGTCCCCGTCTCTGGAAACACCATATATTTT

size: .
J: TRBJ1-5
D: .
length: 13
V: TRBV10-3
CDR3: CAISDRDGQPQHF
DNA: TGTGCCATCAGTGACAGGGATGGTCAGCCCCAGCATTTT

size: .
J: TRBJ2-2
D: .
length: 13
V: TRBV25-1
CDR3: CASSESLTGELFF
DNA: TGTGCCAGCAGTGAATCCCTCACCGGGGAGCTGTTTTTT

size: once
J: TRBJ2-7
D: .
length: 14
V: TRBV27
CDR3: CASSLSAGPYEQYF
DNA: TGTGCCAGCAGTTTATCGGCGGGACCCTACGAGCAGTACTTC